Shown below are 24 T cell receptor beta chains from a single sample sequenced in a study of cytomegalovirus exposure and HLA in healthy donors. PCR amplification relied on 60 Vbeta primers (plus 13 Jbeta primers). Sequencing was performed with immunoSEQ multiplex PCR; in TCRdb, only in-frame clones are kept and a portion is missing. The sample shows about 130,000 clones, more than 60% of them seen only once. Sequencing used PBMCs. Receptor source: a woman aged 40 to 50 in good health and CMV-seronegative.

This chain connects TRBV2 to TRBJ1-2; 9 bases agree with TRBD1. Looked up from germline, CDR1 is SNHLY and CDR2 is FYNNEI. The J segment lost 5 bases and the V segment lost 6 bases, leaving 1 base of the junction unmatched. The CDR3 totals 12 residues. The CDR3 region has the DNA TGTGCCAGCAGGGGACAGGGTTATGGCTACACCTTC. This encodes CASRGQGYGYTF.

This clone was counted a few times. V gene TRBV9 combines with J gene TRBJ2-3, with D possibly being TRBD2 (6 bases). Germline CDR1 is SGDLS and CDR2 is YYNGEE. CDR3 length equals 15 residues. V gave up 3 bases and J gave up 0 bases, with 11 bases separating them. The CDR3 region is CASSALAGSTDTQYF. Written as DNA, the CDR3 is TGTGCCAGCAGCGCACTAGCAGGGAGCACAGATACGCAGTATTTT.

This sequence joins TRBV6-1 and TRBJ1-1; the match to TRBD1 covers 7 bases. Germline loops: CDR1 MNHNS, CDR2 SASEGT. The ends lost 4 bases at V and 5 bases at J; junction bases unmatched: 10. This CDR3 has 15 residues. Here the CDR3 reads CASSADRVFLTEAFF. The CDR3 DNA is TGTGCCAGCAGTGCTGACAGGGTGTTTCTTACTGAAGCTTTCTTT.

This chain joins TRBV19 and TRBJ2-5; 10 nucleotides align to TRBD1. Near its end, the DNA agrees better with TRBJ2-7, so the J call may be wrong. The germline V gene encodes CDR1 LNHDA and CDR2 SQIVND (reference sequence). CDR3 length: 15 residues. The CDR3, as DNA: TGTGCCAGTAGTCCGGACAGGGGGACCTCCTACGAGCAGTACTTC. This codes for CASSPDRGTSYEQYF.

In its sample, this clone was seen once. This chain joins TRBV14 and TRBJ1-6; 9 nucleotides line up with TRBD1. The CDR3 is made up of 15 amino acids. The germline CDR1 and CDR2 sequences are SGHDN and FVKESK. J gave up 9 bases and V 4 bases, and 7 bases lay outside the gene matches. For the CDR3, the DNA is TGTGCCAGCAGCCCCCGGGACAGGGTTGGTTCACCCCTCCACTTT. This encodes CASSPRDRVGSPLHF.

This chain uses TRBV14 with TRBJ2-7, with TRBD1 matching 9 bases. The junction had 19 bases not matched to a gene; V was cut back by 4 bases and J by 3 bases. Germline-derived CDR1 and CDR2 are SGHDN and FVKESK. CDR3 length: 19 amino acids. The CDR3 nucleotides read TGTGCCAGCAGCCTGAGACAGGGGGTAAGGCAGAGTAGTATCTACGAGCAGTACTTC. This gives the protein CASSLRQGVRQSSIYEQYF.

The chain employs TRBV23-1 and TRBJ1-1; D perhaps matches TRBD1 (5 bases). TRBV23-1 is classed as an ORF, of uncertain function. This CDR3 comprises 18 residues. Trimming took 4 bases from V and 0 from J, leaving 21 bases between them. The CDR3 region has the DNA TGCGCCAGCAGTCTCATTACTTGGGGGAGGGACGTGAACACTGAAGCTTTCTTT. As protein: CASSLITWGRDVNTEAFF.

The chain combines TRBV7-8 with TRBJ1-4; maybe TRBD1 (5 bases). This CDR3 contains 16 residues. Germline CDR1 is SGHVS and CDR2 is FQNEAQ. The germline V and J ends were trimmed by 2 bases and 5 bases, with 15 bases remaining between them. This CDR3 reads CASSLSDSYRNEKLFF. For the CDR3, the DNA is TGTGCCAGCAGCTTATCAGACAGCTACCGAAATGAAAAACTGTTTTTT.

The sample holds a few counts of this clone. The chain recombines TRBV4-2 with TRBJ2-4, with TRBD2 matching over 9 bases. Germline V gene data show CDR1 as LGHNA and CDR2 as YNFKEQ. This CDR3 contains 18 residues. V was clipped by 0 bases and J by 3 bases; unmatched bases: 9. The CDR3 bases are TGTGCCAGCAGCCAAGAGGTAGCGGGAGAAGGGGGCAAAAACATTCAGTACTTC. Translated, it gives CASSQEVAGEGGKNIQYF.

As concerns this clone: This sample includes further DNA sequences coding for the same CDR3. CDR3 sequence: CASSTGTGYEKLFF. For the CDR3, the DNA is TGTGCCAGTAGTACCGGGACAGGGTATGAAAAACTGTTTTTT. The chain recombines TRBV19 with TRBJ1-4; TRBD1 aligns across 9 bases. The CDR3 contains 14 residues. With V trimmed by 4 bases and J by 6 bases, 3 bases remained unmatched. The germline CDR1 and CDR2 sequences are LNHDA and SQIVND (reference sequence).

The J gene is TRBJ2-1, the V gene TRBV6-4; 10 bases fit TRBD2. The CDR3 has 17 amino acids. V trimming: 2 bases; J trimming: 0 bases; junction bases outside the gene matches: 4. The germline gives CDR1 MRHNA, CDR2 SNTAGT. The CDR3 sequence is CASSDGASGSSYNEQFF. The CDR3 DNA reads TGTGCCAGCAGTGACGGGGCTAGCGGGAGCTCCTACAATGAGCAGTTCTTC.

The CDR3 loop is CASTLTRTLGDTGELFF. Written as DNA, the CDR3 is TGTGCCAGCACCTTAACCCGGACACTTGGGGACACCGGGGAGCTGTTTTTT. V usage is TRBV28 and J usage is TRBJ2-2; D perhaps matches TRBD1 (5 bases). V was shortened by 7 bases and J by 3 bases, with 21 bases between the two germline ends. CDR1 is MDHEN, CDR2 SYDVKM, per germline. This CDR3 region has 17 residues.

CDR3 in DNA: TGTGCCAGCAGTTCCCCCGGGGTAGGAGGGGATGAGCAGTTCTTC. The encoded protein is CASSSPGVGGDEQFF. This chain joins TRBV28 and TRBJ2-1; a weak D match, TRBD2 (6 bases). V gave up 4 bases and J gave up 8 bases, with 18 bases separating them. CDR3 length: 15 amino acids. CDR1 and CDR2 from the germline V gene are MDHEN and SYDVKM.

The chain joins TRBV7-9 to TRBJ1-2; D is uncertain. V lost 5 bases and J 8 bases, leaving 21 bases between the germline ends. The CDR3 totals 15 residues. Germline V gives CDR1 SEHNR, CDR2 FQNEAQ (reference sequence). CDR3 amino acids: CASSTHGREEEGYTF. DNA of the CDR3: TGTGCCAGCAGCACACACGGGAGAGAAGAGGAAGGCTACACCTTC.

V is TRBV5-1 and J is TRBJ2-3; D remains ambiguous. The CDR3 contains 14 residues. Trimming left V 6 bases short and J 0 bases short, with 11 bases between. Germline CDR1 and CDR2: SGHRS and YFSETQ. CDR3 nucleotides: TGCGCCAGCAAATTATCGAGTAGCACAGATACGCAGTATTTT. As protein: CASKLSSSTDTQYF. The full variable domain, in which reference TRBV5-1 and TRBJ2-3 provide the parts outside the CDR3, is KAGVTQTPRYLIKTRGQQVTLSCSPISGHRSVSWYQQTPGQGLQFLFEYFSETQRNKGNFPGRFSGRQFSNSRSEMNVSTLELGDSALYLCASKLSSSTDTQYFGPGTRLTVL.

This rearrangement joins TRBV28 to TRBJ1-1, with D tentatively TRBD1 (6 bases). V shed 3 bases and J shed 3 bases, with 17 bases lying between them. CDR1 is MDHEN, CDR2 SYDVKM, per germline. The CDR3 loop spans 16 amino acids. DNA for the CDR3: TGTGCCAGCAGTTTCTGGGCAGGGGTAGATGACACTGAAGCTTTCTTT. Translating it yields CASSFWAGVDDTEAFF.

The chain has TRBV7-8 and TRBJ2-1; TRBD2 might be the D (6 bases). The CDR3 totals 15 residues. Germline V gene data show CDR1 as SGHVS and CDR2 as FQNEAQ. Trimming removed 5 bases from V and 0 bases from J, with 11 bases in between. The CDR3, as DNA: TGTGCCAGCAGCCCCCTAGCGAGCTCCTACAATGAGCAGTTCTTC. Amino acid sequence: CASSPLASSYNEQFF.

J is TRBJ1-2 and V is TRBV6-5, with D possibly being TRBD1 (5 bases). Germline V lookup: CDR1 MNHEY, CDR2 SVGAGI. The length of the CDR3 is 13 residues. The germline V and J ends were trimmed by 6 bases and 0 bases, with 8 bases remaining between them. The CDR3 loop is CASSPRANYGYTF. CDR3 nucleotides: TGTGCCAGCAGCCCCAGGGCTAACTATGGCTACACCTTC.

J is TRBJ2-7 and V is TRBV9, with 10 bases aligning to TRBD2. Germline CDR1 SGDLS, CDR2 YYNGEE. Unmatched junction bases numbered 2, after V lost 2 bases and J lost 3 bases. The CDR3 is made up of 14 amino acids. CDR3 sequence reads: CASSVTSGDYEQYF. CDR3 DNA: TGTGCCAGCAGCGTTACTAGCGGGGACTACGAGCAGTACTTC.

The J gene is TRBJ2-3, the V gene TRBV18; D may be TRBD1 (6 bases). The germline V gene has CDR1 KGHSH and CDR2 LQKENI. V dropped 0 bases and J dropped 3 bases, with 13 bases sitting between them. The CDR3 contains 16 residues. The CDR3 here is CASSPPDGQRTDTQYF. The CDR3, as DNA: TGTGCCAGCTCACCACCGGACGGACAGAGAACAGATACGCAGTATTTT.

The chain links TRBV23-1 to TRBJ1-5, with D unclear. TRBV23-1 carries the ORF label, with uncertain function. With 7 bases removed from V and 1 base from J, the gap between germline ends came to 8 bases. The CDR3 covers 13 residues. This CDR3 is CASTRVSNQPQHF. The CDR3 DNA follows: TGCGCCAGCACCCGAGTCAGCAATCAGCCCCAGCATTTT.

This CDR3 reads CASSLGLRDYRTDTQYF. In DNA form, the CDR3 reads TGTGCCAGCAGCTTGGGCCTCCGGGACTACCGCACAGATACGCAGTATTTT. The rearrangement uses TRBV7-6 and TRBJ2-3; 7 bases fit TRBD2. V dropped 3 bases and J dropped 1; count of bases not matched to a gene: 10. The CDR3 contains 17 residues. Germline V CDR1 and CDR2: SGHVS, FNYEAQ.

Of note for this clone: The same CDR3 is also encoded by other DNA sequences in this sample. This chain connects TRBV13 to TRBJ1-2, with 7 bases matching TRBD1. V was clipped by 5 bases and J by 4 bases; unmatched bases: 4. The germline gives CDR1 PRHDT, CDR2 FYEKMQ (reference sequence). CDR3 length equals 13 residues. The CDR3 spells CASSQGVTYGYTF. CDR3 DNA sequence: TGTGCCAGCAGCCAGGGGGTTACCTATGGCTACACCTTC.

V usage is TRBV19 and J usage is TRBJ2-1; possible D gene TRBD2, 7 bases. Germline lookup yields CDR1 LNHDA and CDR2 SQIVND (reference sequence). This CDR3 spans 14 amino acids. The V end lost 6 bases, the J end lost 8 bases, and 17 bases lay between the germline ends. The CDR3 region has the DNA TGTGCCAGTAGAAAAGGTGCGGGGGCACATGAGCAGTTCTTC. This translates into CASRKGAGAHEQFF.